These 32 T cell receptor beta chains came from one sample sequenced in a study of blood T cell repertoires in COVID-19. Profiled with immunoSEQ multiplex PCR; TCRdb holds only in-frame clones, not every one. Seen here are around 200,000 clones, 85% observed once, and the top ten hold around a sixth. Sequencing was carried out using PBMCs or T cells enriched from blood (not recorded which). Receptors originate from a man aged 35-49 years who had recovered from COVID-19.

The chain is built from TRBV19 and TRBJ1-2, with 7 bases fitting TRBD1. Germline CDR1 is LNHDA and CDR2 is SQIVND (reference sequence). This CDR3 is built from 17 residues. Trimming at V came to 3 bases and at J to 2 bases, leaving 12 bases not matched to a gene. CDR3 in amino acids: CASSISIGTVANYGYTF. CDR3 DNA sequence: TGTGCCAGTAGTATTAGCATCGGGACAGTGGCCAACTATGGCTACACCTTC.

The chain recombines TRBV28 with TRBJ1-1; D call uncertain. The CDR3 is made up of 14 amino acids. Germline CDR1 and CDR2: MDHEN and SYDVKM. Between the trimmed V and J ends, which lost 2 bases and 2 bases, there was a span of 9 bases. The CDR3 sequence: CASSLREFNTEAFF. The CDR3 coding sequence is TGTGCCAGCAGTTTAAGGGAGTTTAACACTGAAGCTTTCTTT.

This clone came up a few times. The chain combines TRBV19 with TRBJ2-3; TRBD2 matches at 11 bases. The length of the CDR3 is 16 residues. The germline gives CDR1 LNHDA, CDR2 SQIVND (reference sequence). J was trimmed by 5 bases and V by 5 bases; bases with no gene match: 9. The CDR3 spells CASSLSGRAIRDTQYF. CDR3 nucleotides: TGTGCCAGTAGTCTTAGCGGGAGGGCCATAAGAGATACGCAGTATTTT.

This clone appeared once. The chain joins TRBV7-8 to TRBJ1-5, with 8 bases fitting TRBD1. V gave up 5 bases and J gave up 11 bases; unmatched junction bases: 14. This CDR3 spans 15 amino acids. Germline V gene sequence: CDR1 SGHVS, CDR2 FQNEAQ. In DNA, the CDR3 is TGTGCCAGCAGCCCCAGCGGGACAGGACCGGAGACCCAGCATTTT. Amino acid sequence: CASSPSGTGPETQHF.

The chain combines TRBV6-5 with TRBJ2-1, with D perhaps TRBD2 (6 bases). Germline CDR1 and CDR2: MNHEY and SVGAGI. This CDR3 has 12 amino acids. Trimming removed 8 bases from V and 5 bases from J, with 10 bases in between. The CDR3 here is CASGRINNEQFF. DNA of the CDR3: TGTGCCAGCGGGAGGATTAACAATGAGCAGTTCTTC.

This clone has a single count. The rearrangement links TRBV3-1 (or the pseudogene TRBV3-2) to TRBJ2-7; 10 bases agree with TRBD1. Germline V lookup: CDR1 LGHDT, CDR2 YNNKEL (reference sequence). Germline trimming cut 6 bases from V and 5 bases from J; bases unmatched to any gene: 4. This CDR3 spans 13 amino acids. CDR3 amino acids: CASSRGQGDEQYF. CDR3 DNA: TGTGCCAGCAGTCGCGGACAGGGGGACGAGCAGTACTTC.

V is TRBV29-1 and J is TRBJ2-2; D is unresolved. Germline V gene data show CDR1 as SQVTM and CDR2 as ANQGSEA. V was trimmed by 8 bases and J by 4 bases, leaving 8 bases between them. This CDR3 is 11 amino acids long. The CDR3 DNA sequence: TGCAGCAAGCACGGCACCGGGGAGCTGTTTTTT. Amino acid sequence: CSKHGTGELFF.

The chain couples TRBV27 to TRBJ2-7; 9 bases are a match to TRBD1. CDR3 length equals 18 residues. Germline trimming cut 4 bases from V and 0 bases from J; bases unmatched to any gene: 13. CDR1 MNHEY and CDR2 SMNVEV come from the germline V gene (reference sequence). The CDR3 DNA reads TGTGCCAGCAGTTCTCCCATCCGGGACAGGGCTTCCTCCTACGAGCAGTACTTC. Its translation is CASSSPIRDRASSYEQYF.

The genes are TRBV29-1 and TRBJ2-6, with D tentatively TRBD2 (5 bases). The CDR3 extends over 14 amino acids. Trimming left V 5 bases short and J 3 bases short, with 11 bases between. Germline CDR1 and CDR2: SQVTM and ANQGSEA. For the CDR3, the DNA is TGCAGCGTTCATTTAAGCGGTGGGGCCAACGTCCTGACTTTC. Residues: CSVHLSGGANVLTF. The complete variable domain, with remaining parts taken from reference TRBV29-1 and TRBJ2-6, reads SAVISQKPSRDICQRGTSLTIQCQVDSQVTMMFWYRQQPGQSLTLIATANQGSEATYESGFVIDKFPISRPNLTFSTLTVSNMSPEDSSIYLCSVHLSGGANVLTFGAGSRLTVL.

V and J are TRBV7-9 and TRBJ1-5, with 8 bases that match TRBD1. J gave up 11 bases and V 5 bases, and 8 bases lay outside the gene matches. The CDR3 loop spans 13 amino acids. The V gene's germline CDR1 is SEHNR and CDR2 FQNEAQ (reference sequence). The CDR3 coding sequence is TGTGCCAGCAGCCGCGGACAGGGAATAGCCCAGCATTTT. Protein product: CASSRGQGIAQHF. Supplemented by reference TRBV7-9 and TRBJ1-5, the full variable domain reads DTGVSQNPRHKITKRGQNVTFRCDPISEHNRLYWYRQTLGQGPEFLTYFQNEAQLEKSRLLSDRFSAERPKGSFSTLEIQRTEQGDSAMYLCASSRGQGIAQHFGDGTRLSIL.

This chain links TRBV18 with TRBJ1-3; tentative D call: TRBD1 (5 bases). Germline CDR1 and CDR2: KGHSH and LQKENI. The CDR3 totals 14 residues. V was clipped by 3 bases and J by 2 bases, with 8 bases between them. The DNA of the CDR3 is TGTGCCAGCTCACCTGGGGCCCCTGGAAACACCATATATTTT. Protein sequence: CASSPGAPGNTIYF.

The chain employs TRBV10-3 and TRBJ1-4; perhaps TRBD1 as D (5 bases). The CDR3 is 15 amino acids. The V gene lost 10 bases and the J gene lost 0 bases, with 15 bases spanning the gap. Germline assignment: CDR1 ENHRY and CDR2 SYGVKD. This CDR3 is CATRVADATNEKLFF. CDR3 nucleotide sequence: TGTGCCACCAGGGTCGCAGATGCAACTAATGAAAAACTGTTTTTT.

The chain couples TRBV5-6 to TRBJ2-1; tentatively, D is TRBD2 (5 bases). The CDR3 length is 15 residues. In germline, CDR1 is SGHDT, CDR2 YYEEEE. V dropped 1 base and J dropped 5 bases, with 13 bases sitting between them. The CDR3 DNA follows: TGTGCCAGCAGCTTGAGTCAGCTCGGGGACAATGAGCAGTTCTTC. Protein: CASSLSQLGDNEQFF.

This chain links TRBV27 with TRBJ2-7, with TRBD2 as a possible D gene (6 bases). Per germline, CDR1 MNHEY and CDR2 SMNVEV (reference sequence). V lost 3 bases, J lost 4 bases, and 13 bases lay in between. The length of the CDR3 is 14 residues. DNA for the CDR3: TGTGCCAGCAGTTTCGGGACTCATCTTTACGAGCAGTACTTC. Protein: CASSFGTHLYEQYF.

V usage is TRBV5-6 and J usage is TRBJ2-1; 8 bases map to TRBD2. The CDR3 totals 11 residues. The V gene's germline CDR1 is SGHDT and CDR2 YYEEEE. The V gene end was trimmed by 3 bases and the J gene end by 16 bases; junction bases not matched to a gene: 6. CDR3 residues: CASSSPGGFFF. The DNA of the CDR3 is TGTGCCAGCAGCTCCCCGGGAGGGTTCTTCTTC.

The chain carries TRBV4-2 and TRBJ2-3; TRBD2 matches at 15 bases. The CDR3 runs to 17 residues. The V and J ends lost 4 bases and 3 bases, in that order; junction bases with no gene match: 5. CDR1 is LGHNA and CDR2 is YNFKEQ in the germline V gene. The CDR3 nucleotides read TGTGCCAGCAGCCGGGGACTAGCGGGAGGATTAACAGATACGCAGTATTTT. Its translation: CASSRGLAGGLTDTQYF.

In this sample, this clone turned up once. At one end, the junction sequence differs from germline, possibly due to a read error. The chain is built from TRBV12-3 or TRBV12-4 and TRBJ2-3; the match to TRBD1 covers 8 bases. This CDR3 has 10 residues. The CDR3 sequence: CASRDRPTDF. The DNA of the CDR3 is TGTGCCAGCCGGGACAGGCCTACTGATTTT.

This rearrangement joins TRBV29-1 to TRBJ2-5, with D unclear. V was cut by 8 bases and J by 3 bases, with 13 bases left in between. Germline CDR1 and CDR2: SQVTM and ANQGSEA. The CDR3 contains 12 residues. The CDR3 loop reads CSFSMAEETQYF. In DNA form, the CDR3 reads TGCAGCTTTAGCATGGCAGAAGAGACCCAGTACTTC. The variable domain in full, completed from reference TRBV29-1 and TRBJ2-5, reads SAVISQKPSRDICQRGTSLTIQCQVDSQVTMMFWYRQQPGQSLTLIATANQGSEATYESGFVIDKFPISRPNLTFSTLTVSNMSPEDSSIYLCSFSMAEETQYFGPGTRLLVL.

In this sample, this clone turned up once. The CDR3 DNA follows: TGTGCCAGCAGTCTAGACTCCTCCTACGAGCAGTACTTC. It codes for CASSLDSSYEQYF. The genes are TRBV2 and TRBJ2-7, with D unresolved. The CDR3 is 13 residues long. Germline loops: CDR1 SNHLY, CDR2 FYNNEI. V was trimmed by 5 bases and J by 0 bases, leaving 8 bases between them.

V is TRBV5-1 and J is TRBJ2-1, with 11 nucleotides matching TRBD2. Germline V gene data show CDR1 as SGHRS and CDR2 as YFSETQ. The trim removed 3 bases at V and 3 bases at J, leaving 2 bases unmatched. The CDR3 covers 15 residues. For the CDR3, the DNA is TGCGCCAGCAGCTCCGGGACTAGCGGCTACAATGAGCAGTTCTTC. Amino acid sequence: CASSSGTSGYNEQFF.

The V and J genes are TRBV9 and TRBJ2-1, with a weak D call TRBD2 (5 bases). The CDR3 has 15 residues. CDR1 SGDLS and CDR2 YYNGEE come from the germline V gene. The V gene lost 4 bases and the J gene lost 0 bases, with 11 bases spanning the gap. CDR3 nucleotide sequence: TGTGCCAGCAGCACACTAGGGAGCTCCTACAATGAGCAGTTCTTC. Its protein product is CASSTLGSSYNEQFF.

The rearrangement uses TRBV4-3 and TRBJ1-2; the match to TRBD1 covers 9 bases. V was pared by 4 bases and J by 8 bases, with 14 bases of the junction left unmatched. Germline CDR1 reads LGHNA; CDR2 reads YSLEER. The CDR3 has 16 amino acids. In DNA form, the CDR3 reads TGCGCCAGCAGCCCCGGGACAGGGATATTTCAACGCGGCTACACCTTC. It encodes CASSPGTGIFQRGYTF.

The genes are TRBV28 and TRBJ1-5; D is uncertain. Germline loops: CDR1 MDHEN, CDR2 SYDVKM. The V and J ends lost 3 bases and 2 bases respectively, with 14 bases between them. The CDR3 totals 16 residues. CDR3 DNA sequence: TGTGCCAGCAGTTTTAATTCGGGGAGAGGCAATCAGCCCCAGCATTTT. This encodes CASSFNSGRGNQPQHF.

The genes are TRBV28 and TRBJ1-2, with a possible D match to TRBD1 (5 bases). The CDR3 contains 12 residues. Trimming removed 6 bases from V and 7 bases from J, with 12 bases in between. Germline-derived CDR1 and CDR2 are MDHEN and SYDVKM. The CDR3 DNA sequence: TGTGCCAGCAGCTCCGACAGATCTGGCTACACCTTC. Protein sequence: CASSSDRSGYTF.

V is TRBV3-1 (or the pseudogene TRBV3-2) and J is TRBJ1-1, with D tentatively TRBD1 (6 bases). The length of the CDR3 is 13 residues. V gave up 6 bases and J gave up 6 bases, with 14 bases separating them. Germline V lookup: CDR1 LGHDT, CDR2 YNNKEL (reference sequence). CDR3 in amino acids: CASRKEGVPEAFF. CDR3 coding DNA: TGTGCCAGCAGAAAAGAGGGGGTTCCTGAAGCTTTCTTT.

This chain uses TRBV7-9 with TRBJ1-1, with a possible D match to TRBD1 (5 bases). Germline V CDR1 and CDR2: SEHNR, FQNEAQ (reference sequence). V was cut by 6 bases and J by 6 bases, with 17 bases left in between. This CDR3 has 14 residues. The CDR3 coding sequence is TGTGCCAGCAGTTTCACCGACAGTTCGGCTGAAGCTTTCTTT. This gives the protein CASSFTDSSAEAFF.

The chain uses TRBV5-5 and TRBJ2-1; TRBD2 aligns across 8 bases. This CDR3 has 14 amino acids. The J segment lost 7 bases and the V segment lost 1 base, leaving 4 bases of the junction unmatched. Germline V gene sequence: CDR1 SGHKS, CDR2 YYEKEE (reference sequence). The CDR3 protein is CASSLRLAYNEQFF. The CDR3 DNA reads TGTGCCAGCAGCTTGCGACTAGCGTATAATGAGCAGTTCTTC.

V and J are TRBV28 and TRBJ2-2, with D perhaps matching TRBD2 (6 bases). CDR3 size: 15 residues. The ends were cut back, 5 bases at V and 6 bases at J, with 16 bases in the middle. Germline lookup yields CDR1 MDHEN and CDR2 SYDVKM. CDR3: CASSPQRVGAGELFF. CDR3 bases: TGTGCCAGCAGTCCCCAGCGGGTCGGAGCCGGGGAGCTGTTTTTT.

In this sample, this clone turned up a few times. The genes are TRBV2 and TRBJ1-1; D not certain. Germline CDR1 and CDR2: SNHLY and FYNNEI. The CDR3 length is 11 residues. V was pared by 10 bases and J by 5 bases, with 11 bases between. The CDR3 sequence is CATRRSTEAFF. The CDR3 coding sequence is TGTGCCACCAGACGGTCGACTGAAGCTTTCTTT.

V is TRBV7-9 and J is TRBJ2-1; the match to TRBD1 covers 8 bases. The CDR3 loop spans 14 amino acids. The trim removed 5 bases at V and 7 bases at J, leaving 7 bases unmatched. The germline V gene encodes CDR1 SEHNR and CDR2 FQNEAQ (reference sequence). CDR3 sequence (DNA): TGTGCCAGCAGCACCGACAGGGGCGTTAATGAGCAGTTCTTC. It specifies CASSTDRGVNEQFF. Full variable domain (rest looked up from reference TRBV7-9 and TRBJ2-1): DTGVSQNPRHKITKRGQNVTFRCDPISEHNRLYWYRQTLGQGPEFLTYFQNEAQLEKSRLLSDRFSAERPKGSFSTLEIQRTEQGDSAMYLCASSTDRGVNEQFFGPGTRLTVL.

V usage is TRBV2 and J usage is TRBJ2-7, with D unresolved. Germline CDR1 SNHLY, CDR2 FYNNEI. The V gene lost 10 bases and the J gene lost 9 bases, with 10 bases spanning the gap. There are 9 residues in the CDR3. The DNA of the CDR3 is TGTGCCACAACAACAACGCAGTACTTC. As protein: CATTTTQYF.

V usage is TRBV29-1 and J usage is TRBJ1-2; tentatively, D is TRBD1 (6 bases). The CDR3 has 12 amino acids. Trimming shortened V by 7 bases and J by 7 bases, and 16 bases separated the two germline ends. Germline V gene lookup returns CDR1 SQVTM and CDR2 ANQGSEA. The CDR3 DNA reads as TGCAGCGCCCCAACAGGGTCCGCTGGCTACACCTTC. The encoded protein is CSAPTGSAGYTF.